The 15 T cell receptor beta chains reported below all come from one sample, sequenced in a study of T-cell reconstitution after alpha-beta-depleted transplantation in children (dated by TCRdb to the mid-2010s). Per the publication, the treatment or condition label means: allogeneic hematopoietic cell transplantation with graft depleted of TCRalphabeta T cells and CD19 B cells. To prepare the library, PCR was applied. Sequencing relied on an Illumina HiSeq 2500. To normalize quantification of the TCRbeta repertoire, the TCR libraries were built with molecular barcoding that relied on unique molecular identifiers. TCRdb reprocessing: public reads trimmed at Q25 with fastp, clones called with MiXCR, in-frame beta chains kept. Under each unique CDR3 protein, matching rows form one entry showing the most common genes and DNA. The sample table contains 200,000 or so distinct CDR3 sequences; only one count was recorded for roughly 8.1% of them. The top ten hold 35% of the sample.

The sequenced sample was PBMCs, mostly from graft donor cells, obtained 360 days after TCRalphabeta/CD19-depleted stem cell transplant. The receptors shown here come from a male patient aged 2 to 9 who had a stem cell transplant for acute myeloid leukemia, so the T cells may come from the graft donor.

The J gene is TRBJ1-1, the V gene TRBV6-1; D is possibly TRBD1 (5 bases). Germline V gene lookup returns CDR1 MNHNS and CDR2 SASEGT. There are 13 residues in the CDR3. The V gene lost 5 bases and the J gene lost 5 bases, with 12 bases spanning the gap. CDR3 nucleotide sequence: TGTGCCAGCAGTATATCAGGGCCTACTGAAGCTTTCTTT. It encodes CASSISGPTEAFF.

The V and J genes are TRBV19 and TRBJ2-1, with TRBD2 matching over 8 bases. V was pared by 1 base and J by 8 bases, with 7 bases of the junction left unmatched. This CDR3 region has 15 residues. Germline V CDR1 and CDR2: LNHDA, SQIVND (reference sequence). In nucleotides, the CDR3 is TGTGCCAGTAGTATAGGGGGGACTAGGTGCCATGAGCAGTTCTTC. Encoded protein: CASSIGGTRCHEQFF.

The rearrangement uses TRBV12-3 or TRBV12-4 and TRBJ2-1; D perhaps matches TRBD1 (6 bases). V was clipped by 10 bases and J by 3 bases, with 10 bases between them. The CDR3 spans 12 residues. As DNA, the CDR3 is TGTGCCATCGCGACAGGCTACAATGAGCAGTTCTTC. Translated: CAIATGYNEQFF.

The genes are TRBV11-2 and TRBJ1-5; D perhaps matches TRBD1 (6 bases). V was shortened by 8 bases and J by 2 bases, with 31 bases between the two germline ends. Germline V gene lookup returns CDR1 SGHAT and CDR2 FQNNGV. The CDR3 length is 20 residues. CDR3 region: CASANHTGDNGLLGNQPQHF. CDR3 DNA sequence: TGTGCCAGCGCGAATCACACCGGGGACAATGGCCTTTTGGGCAATCAGCCCCAGCATTTT.

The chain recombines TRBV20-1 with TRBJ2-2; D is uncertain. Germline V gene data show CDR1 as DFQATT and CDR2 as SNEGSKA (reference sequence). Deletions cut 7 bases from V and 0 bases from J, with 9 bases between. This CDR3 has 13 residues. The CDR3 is CSVRGANTGELFF. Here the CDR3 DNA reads TGCAGTGTCCGTGGAGCGAACACCGGGGAGCTGTTTTTT.

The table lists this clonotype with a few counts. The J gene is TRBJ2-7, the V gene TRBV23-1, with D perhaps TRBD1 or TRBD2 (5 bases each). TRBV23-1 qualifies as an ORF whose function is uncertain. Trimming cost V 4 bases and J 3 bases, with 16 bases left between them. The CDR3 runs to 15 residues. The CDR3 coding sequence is TGCGCCAGCAGTCGGCCCGGGAAGGGGCTCTACGAGCAGTACGTC. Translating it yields CASSRPGKGLYEQYV.

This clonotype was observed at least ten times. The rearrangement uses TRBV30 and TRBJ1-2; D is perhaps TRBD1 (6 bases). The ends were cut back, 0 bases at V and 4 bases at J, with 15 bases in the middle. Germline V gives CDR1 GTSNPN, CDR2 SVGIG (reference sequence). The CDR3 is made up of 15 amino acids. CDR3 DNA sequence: TGTGCCTGGAGTGTACTCCGGGGGGCAGGCTATGGCTACACCTTC. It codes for CAWSVLRGAGYGYTF.

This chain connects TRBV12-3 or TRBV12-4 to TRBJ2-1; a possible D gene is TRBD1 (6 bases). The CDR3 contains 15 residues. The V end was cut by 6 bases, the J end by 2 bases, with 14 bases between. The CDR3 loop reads CASSLQGFAYNEQFF. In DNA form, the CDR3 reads TGTGCCAGCAGCCTCCAGGGGTTTGCCTACAATGAGCAGTTCTTC.

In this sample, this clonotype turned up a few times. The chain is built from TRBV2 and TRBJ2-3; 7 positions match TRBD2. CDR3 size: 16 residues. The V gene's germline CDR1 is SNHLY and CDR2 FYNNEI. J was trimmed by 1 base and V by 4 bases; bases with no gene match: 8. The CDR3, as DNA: TGTGCCAGCAGTGGGCGACTAGCCCCCCGCACAGATACGCAGTATTTT. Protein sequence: CASSGRLAPRTDTQYF.

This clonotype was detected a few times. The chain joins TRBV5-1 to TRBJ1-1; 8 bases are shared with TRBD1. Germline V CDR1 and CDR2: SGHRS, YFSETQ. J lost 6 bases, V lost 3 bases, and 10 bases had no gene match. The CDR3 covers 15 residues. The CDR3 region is CASSSVKLTGAEAFF. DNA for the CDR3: TGCGCCAGCAGCTCCGTCAAACTGACAGGGGCTGAAGCTTTCTTT.

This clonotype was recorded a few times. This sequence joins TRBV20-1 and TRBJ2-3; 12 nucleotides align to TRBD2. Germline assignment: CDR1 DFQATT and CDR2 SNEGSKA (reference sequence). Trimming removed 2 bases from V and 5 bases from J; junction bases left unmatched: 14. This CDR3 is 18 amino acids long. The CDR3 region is CSARNRLGLAGSRDTQYF. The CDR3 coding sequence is TGCAGTGCTAGAAATCGCCTCGGACTAGCGGGATCAAGAGATACGCAGTATTTT.

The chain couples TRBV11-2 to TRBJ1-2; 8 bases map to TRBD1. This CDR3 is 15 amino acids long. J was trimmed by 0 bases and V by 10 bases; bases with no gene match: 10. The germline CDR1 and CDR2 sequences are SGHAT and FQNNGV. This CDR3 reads CATNFYRGTNYGYTF. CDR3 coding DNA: TGTGCCACCAACTTCTACAGGGGGACTAACTATGGCTACACCTTC. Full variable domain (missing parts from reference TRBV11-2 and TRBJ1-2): EAGVAQSPRYKIIEKRQSVAFWCNPISGHATLYWYQQILGQGPKLLIQFQNNGVVDDSQLPKDRFSAERLKGVDSTLKIQPAKLEDSAVYLCATNFYRGTNYGYTFGSGTRLTVV.

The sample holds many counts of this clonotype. In DNA form, the CDR3 reads TGCAGTGCGACGGGGGGACAGGGTGACCCCTACGAGCAGTACTTC. Protein sequence: CSATGGQGDPYEQYF. The chain couples TRBV20-1 to TRBJ2-7, with 9 bases that match TRBD1. Losses at the gene ends were 6 bases for V and 2 bases for J; bases not matched to a gene: 11. CDR1 and CDR2 from the germline V gene are DFQATT and SNEGSKA (reference sequence). This CDR3 has 15 amino acids.

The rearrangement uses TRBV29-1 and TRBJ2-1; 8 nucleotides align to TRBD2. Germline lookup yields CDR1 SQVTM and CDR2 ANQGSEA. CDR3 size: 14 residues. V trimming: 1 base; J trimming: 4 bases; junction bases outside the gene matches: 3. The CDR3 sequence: CSVEAGGLYNEQFF. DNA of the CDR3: TGCAGCGTTGAAGCGGGAGGGTTGTACAATGAGCAGTTCTTC.

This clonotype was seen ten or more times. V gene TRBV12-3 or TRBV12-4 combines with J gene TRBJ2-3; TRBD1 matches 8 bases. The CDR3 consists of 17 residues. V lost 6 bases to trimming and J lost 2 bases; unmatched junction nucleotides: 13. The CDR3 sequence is CASSPTTGALSTDTQYF. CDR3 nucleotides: TGTGCCAGCAGCCCCACGACAGGGGCCCTCTCCACAGATACGCAGTATTTT.